Described below is a single T cell receptor beta chain sequence and its context. The data were obtained in a study of blood T cell repertoires in COVID-19. Study context: Spain, Italy and the United States supplied samples that represented acute and convalescent COVID-19. T cells, B-cell-depleted T cells, or PBMCs provided the cDNA or gDNA that served as material.

The length of the CDR3 is 16 residues. The germline gives CDR1 SGHDT, CDR2 YYEEEE. The ends lost 3 bases at V and 0 bases at J; junction bases unmatched: 3. Source study methods: How many nucleated cells were present was estimated from reference gene primer amplification. The data were produced by immunoSEQ multiplex PCR, yet TCRdb's version contains in-frame clones alone and is incomplete. V and J calls and clone size are copied from that table; D and trimming were computed from the DNA. The table has fewer than 30,000 clones, 80% to 90% seen once. The specimen was peripheral blood. The sequence derives from a woman of 80 years or more with COVID-19, enrolled during active disease. The chain joins TRBV5-6 to TRBJ2-7; TRBD2 aligns across 13 bases. The CDR3 region is CASSSGLAGTSYEQYF. The DNA for the CDR3 is TGTGCCAGCAGCTCGGGACTAGCGGGGACCTCCTACGAGCAGTACTTC.